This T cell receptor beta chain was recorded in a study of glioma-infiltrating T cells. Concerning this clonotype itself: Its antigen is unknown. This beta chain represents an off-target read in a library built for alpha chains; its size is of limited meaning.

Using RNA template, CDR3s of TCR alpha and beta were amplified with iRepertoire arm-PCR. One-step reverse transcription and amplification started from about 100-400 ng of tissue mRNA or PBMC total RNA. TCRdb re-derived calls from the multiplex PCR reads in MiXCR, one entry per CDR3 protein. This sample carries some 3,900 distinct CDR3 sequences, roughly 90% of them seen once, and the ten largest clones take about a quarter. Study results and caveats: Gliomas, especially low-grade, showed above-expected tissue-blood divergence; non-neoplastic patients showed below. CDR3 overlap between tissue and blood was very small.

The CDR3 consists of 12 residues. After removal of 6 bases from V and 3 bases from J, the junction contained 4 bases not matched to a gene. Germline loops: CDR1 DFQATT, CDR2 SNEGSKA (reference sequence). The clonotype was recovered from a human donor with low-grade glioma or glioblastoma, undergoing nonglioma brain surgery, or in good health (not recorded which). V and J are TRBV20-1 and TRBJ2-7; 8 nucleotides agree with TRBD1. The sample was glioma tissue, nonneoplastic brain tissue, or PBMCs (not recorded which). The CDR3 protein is CSALGQVYEQYF. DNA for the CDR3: TGCAGTGCCCTGGGACAGGTCTACGAGCAGTACTTC.